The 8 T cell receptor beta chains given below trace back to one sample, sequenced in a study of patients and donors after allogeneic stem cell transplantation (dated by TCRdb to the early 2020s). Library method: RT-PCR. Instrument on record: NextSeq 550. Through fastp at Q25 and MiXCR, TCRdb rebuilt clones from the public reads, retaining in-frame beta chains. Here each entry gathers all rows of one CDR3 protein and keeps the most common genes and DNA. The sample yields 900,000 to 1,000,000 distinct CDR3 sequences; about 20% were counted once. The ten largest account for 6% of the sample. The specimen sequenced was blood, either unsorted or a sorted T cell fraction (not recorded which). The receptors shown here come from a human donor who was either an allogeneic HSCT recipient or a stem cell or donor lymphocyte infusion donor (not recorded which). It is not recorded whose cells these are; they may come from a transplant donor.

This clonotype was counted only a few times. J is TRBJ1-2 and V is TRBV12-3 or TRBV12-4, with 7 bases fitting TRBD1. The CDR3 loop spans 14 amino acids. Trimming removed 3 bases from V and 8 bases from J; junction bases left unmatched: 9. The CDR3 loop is CASSLGGQRGGYTF. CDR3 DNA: TGTGCCAGCAGTTTGGGGGGACAGCGAGGGGGCTACACCTTC.

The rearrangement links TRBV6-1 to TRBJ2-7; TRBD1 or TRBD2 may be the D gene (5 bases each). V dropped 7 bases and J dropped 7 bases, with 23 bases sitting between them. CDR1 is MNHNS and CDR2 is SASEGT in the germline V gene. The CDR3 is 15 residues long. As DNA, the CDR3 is TGTGCCAGCACCACGCCCGGGACCAAGGGGTCGGAGCAGTACTTC. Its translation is CASTTPGTKGSEQYF.

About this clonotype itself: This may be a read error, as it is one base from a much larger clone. Here the CDR3 DNA reads TGCAGCGTAACCGGGACTAGCGCGAGAAGAACCAATGAGCAGTTCTTC. It yields the protein CSVTGTSARRTNEQFF. The V and J genes are TRBV29-1 and TRBJ2-1; 10 nucleotides line up with TRBD2. The CDR3 has 16 amino acids. Germline loops: CDR1 SQVTM, CDR2 ANQGSEA. Germline trimming cut 6 bases from V and 6 bases from J; bases unmatched to any gene: 14.

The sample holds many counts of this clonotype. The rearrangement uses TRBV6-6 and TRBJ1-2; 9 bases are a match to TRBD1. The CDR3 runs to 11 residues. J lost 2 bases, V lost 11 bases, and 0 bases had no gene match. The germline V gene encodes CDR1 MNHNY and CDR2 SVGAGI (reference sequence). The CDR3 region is CAGQGNYGYTF. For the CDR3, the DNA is TGTGCCGGACAGGGGAACTATGGCTACACCTTC.

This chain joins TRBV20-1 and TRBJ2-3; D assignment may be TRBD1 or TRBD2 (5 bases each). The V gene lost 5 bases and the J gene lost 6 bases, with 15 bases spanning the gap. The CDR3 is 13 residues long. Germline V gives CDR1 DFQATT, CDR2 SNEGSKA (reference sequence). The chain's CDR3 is CSAEGTGQDTQYF. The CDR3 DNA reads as TGCAGTGCTGAGGGGACGGGGCAGGATACGCAGTATTTT.

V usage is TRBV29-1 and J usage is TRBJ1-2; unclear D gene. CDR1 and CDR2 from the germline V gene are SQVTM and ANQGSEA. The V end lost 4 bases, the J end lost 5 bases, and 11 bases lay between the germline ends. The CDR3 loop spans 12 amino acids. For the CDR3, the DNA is TGCAGCGTTGTAAGCTCTATATATGGCTACACCTTC. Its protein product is CSVVSSIYGYTF.

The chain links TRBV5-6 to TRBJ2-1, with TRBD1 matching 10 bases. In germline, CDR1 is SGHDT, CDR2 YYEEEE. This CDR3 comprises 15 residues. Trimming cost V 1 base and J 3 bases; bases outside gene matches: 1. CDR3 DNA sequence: TGTGCCAGCAGCTTGTGGGACAGGGGCTACAATGAGCAGTTCTTC. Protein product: CASSLWDRGYNEQFF.

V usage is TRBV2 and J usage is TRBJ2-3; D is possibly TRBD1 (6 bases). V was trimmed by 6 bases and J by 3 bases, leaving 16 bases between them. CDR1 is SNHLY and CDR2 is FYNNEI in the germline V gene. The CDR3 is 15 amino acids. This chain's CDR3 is CASRPQGVSTDTQYF. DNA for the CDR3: TGTGCCAGCAGGCCACAGGGTGTGTCGACAGATACGCAGTATTTT.